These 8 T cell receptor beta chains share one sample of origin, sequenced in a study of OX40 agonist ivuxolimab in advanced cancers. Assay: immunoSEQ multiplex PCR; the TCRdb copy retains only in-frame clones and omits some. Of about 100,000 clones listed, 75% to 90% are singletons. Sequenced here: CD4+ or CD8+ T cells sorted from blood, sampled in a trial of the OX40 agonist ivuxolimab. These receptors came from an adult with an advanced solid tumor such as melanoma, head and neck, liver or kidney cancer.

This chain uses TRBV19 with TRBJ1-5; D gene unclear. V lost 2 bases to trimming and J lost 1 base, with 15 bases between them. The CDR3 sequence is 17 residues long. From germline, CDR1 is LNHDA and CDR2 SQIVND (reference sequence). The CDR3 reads CASSIRTFSGSNQPQHF. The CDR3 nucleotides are TGTGCCAGTAGTATAAGGACCTTCAGTGGGAGCAATCAGCCCCAGCATTTT.

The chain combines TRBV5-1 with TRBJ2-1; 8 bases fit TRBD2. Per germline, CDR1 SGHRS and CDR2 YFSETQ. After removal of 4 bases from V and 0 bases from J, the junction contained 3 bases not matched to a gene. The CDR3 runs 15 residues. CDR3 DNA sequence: TGCGCCAGCAGCCGTAGCGGGGCCTCCTACAATGAGCAGTTCTTC. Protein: CASSRSGASYNEQFF.

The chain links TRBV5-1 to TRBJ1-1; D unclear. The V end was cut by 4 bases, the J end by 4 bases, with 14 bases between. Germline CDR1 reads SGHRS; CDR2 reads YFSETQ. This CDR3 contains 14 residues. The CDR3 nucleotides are TGCGCCAGCAGCCCTGGGGTAGGGATCACTGAAGCTTTCTTT. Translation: CASSPGVGITEAFF. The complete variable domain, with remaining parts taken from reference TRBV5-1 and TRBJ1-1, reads KAGVTQTPRYLIKTRGQQVTLSCSPISGHRSVSWYQQTPGQGLQFLFEYFSETQRNKGNFPGRFSGRQFSNSRSEMNVSTLELGDSALYLCASSPGVGITEAFFGQGTRLTVV.

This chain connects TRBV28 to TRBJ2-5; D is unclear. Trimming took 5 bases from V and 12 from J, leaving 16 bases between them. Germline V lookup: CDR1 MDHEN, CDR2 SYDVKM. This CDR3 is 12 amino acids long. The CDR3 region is CASSTPRRWKYF. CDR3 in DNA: TGTGCCAGCAGTACCCCGCGCAGGTGGAAGTACTTC.

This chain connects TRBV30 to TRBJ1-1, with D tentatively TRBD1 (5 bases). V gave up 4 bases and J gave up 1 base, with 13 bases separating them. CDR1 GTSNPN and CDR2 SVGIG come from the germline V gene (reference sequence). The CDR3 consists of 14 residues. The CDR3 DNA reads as TGTGCCTGGACGCAGGGACTCACGAACACTGAAGCTTTCTTT. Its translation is CAWTQGLTNTEAFF.

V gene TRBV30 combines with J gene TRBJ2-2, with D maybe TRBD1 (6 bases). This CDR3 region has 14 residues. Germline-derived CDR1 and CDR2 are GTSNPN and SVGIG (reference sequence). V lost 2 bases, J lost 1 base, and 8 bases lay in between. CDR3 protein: CAWSWGQNTGELFF. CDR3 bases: TGTGCCTGGAGTTGGGGGCAGAACACCGGGGAGCTGTTTTTT.

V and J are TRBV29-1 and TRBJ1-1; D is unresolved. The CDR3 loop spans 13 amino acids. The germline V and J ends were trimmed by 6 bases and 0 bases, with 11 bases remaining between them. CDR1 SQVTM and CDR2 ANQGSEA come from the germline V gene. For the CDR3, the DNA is TGCAGCGTAGAGCTAAAAATGAACACTGAAGCTTTCTTT. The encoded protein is CSVELKMNTEAFF.

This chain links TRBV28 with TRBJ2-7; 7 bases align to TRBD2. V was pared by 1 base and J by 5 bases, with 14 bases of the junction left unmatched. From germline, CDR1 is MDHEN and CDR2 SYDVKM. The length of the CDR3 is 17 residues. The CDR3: CASSLLGAGVIPHEQYF. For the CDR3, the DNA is TGTGCCAGCAGTTTATTAGGCGCGGGAGTAATTCCGCACGAGCAGTACTTC.